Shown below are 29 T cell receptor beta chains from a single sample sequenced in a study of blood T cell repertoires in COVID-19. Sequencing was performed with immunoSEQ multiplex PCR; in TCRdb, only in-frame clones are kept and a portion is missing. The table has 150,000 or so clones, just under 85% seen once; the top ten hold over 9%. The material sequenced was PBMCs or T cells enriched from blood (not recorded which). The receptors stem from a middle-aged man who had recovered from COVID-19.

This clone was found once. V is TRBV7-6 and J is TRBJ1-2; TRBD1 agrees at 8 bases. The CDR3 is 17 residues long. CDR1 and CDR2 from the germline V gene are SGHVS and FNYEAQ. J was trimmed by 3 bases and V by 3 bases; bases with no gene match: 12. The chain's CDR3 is CASSFRDRTLLDYGYTF. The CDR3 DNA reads TGTGCCAGCAGCTTCCGGGACAGGACACTGTTAGACTATGGCTACACCTTC.

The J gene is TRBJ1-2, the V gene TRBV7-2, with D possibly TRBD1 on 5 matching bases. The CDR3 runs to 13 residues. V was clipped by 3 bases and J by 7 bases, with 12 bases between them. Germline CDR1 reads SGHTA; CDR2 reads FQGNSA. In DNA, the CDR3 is TGTGCCAGCAGCTTCCCGGGGGTGGGTGGCTACACCTTC. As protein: CASSFPGVGGYTF.

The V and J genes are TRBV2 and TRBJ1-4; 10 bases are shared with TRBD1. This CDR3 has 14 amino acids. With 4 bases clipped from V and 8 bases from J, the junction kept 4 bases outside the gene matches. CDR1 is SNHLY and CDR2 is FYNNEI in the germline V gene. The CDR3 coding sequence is TGTGCCAGCAGTGTCCGACAGGGGGCGGAAAAACTGTTTTTT. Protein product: CASSVRQGAEKLFF. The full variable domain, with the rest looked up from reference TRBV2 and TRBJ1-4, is EPEVTQTPSHQVTQMGQEVILRCVPISNHLYFYWYRQILGQKVEFLVSFYNNEISEKSEIFDDQFSVERPDGSNFTLKIRSTKLEDSAMYFCASSVRQGAEKLFFGSGTQLSVL.

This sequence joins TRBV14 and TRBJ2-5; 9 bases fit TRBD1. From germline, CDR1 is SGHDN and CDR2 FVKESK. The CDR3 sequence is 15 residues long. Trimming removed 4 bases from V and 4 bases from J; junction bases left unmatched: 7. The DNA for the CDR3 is TGTGCCAGCAGCCCGGGGACAGGGCGCCCAGAGACCCAGTACTTC. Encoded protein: CASSPGTGRPETQYF.

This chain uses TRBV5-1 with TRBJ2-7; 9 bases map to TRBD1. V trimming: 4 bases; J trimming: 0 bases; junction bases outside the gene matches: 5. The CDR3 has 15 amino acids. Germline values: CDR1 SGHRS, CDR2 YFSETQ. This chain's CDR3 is CASSTGTGFSYEQYF. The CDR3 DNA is TGCGCCAGCAGCACGGGGACAGGGTTCTCCTACGAGCAGTACTTC.

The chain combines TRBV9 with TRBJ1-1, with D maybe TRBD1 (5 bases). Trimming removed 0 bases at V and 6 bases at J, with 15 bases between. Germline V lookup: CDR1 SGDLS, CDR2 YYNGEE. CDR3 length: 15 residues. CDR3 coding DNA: TGTGCCAGCAGCGTAGCCTCGGGGGGGATTTCTGAAGCTTTCTTT. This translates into CASSVASGGISEAFF.

This CDR3 reads CASSPTRGVSDTQYF. The CDR3 DNA follows: TGTGCCAGCTCACCAACGCGGGGGGTATCAGATACGCAGTATTTT. V and J are TRBV18 and TRBJ2-3, with TRBD2 matching 8 bases. The germline V gene has CDR1 KGHSH and CDR2 LQKENI. CDR3 length: 15 residues. V shed 2 bases, J shed 4 bases, and the junction held 5 bases outside the gene matches.

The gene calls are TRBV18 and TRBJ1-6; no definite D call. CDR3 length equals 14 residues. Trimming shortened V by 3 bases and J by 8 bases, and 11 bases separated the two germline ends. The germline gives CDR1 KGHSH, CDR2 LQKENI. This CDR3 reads CASSPSLIDSPLHF. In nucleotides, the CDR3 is TGTGCCAGCTCACCTTCGCTTATAGATTCACCCCTCCACTTT.

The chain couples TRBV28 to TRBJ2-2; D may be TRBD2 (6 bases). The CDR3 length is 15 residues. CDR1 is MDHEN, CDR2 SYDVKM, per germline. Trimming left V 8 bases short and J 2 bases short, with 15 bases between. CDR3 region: CASLTGGENTGELFF. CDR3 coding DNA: TGTGCCAGCCTCACCGGAGGGGAAAACACCGGGGAGCTGTTTTTT.

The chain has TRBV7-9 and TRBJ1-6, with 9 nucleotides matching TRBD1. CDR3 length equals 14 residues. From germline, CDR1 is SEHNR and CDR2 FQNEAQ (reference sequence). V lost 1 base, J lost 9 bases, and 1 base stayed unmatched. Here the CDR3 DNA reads TGTGCCAGCAGCTTAGGACAGGGGGGTTCACCCCTCCACTTT. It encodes CASSLGQGGSPLHF.

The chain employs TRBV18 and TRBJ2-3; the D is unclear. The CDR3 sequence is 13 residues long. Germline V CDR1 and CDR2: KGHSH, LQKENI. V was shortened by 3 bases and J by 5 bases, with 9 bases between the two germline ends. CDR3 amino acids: CASSPPERDTQYF. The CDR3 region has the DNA TGTGCCAGCTCACCGCCTGAGCGAGATACGCAGTATTTT. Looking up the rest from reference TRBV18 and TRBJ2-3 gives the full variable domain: NAGVMQNPRHLVRRRGQEARLRCSPMKGHSHVYWYRQLPEEGLKFMVYLQKENIIDESGMPKERFSAEFPKEGPSILRIQQVVRGDSAAYFCASSPPERDTQYFGPGTRLTVL.

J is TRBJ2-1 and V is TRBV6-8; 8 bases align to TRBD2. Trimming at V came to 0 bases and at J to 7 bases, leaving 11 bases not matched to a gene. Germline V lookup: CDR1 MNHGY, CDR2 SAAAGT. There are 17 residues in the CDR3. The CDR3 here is CASSYSETRGGLNEQFF. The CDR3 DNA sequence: TGTGCCAGCAGTTACTCCGAAACTCGGGGGGGCCTAAATGAGCAGTTCTTC.

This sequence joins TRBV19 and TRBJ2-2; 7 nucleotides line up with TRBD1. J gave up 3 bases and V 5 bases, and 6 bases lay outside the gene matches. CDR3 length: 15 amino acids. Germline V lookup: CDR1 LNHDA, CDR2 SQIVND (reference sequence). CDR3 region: CASSVDRAHTGELFF. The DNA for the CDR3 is TGTGCCAGTAGTGTCGACAGGGCCCACACCGGGGAGCTGTTTTTT.

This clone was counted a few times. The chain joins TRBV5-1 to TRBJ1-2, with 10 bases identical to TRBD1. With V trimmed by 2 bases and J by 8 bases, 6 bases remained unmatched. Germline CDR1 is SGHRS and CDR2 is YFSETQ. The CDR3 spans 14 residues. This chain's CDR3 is CASSFDRGPWGYTF. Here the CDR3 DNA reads TGCGCCAGCAGCTTTGACAGGGGGCCCTGGGGCTACACCTTC.

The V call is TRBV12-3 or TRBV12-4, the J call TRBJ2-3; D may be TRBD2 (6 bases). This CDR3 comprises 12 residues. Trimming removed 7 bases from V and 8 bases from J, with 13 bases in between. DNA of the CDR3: TGTGCCAGCAATTATGCGGGGAGTACGCAGTATTTT. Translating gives CASNYAGSTQYF.

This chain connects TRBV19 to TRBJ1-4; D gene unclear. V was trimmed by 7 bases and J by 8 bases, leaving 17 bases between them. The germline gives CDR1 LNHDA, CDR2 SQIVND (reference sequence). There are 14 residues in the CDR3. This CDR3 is CASKIDPVQEKLFF. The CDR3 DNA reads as TGTGCCAGTAAAATCGATCCAGTGCAAGAAAAACTGTTTTTT. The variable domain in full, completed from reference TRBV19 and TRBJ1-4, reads DGGITQSPKYLFRKEGQNVTLSCEQNLNHDAMYWYRQDPGQGLRLIYYSQIVNDFQKGDIAEGYSVSREKKESFPLTVTSAQKNPTAFYLCASKIDPVQEKLFFGSGTQLSVL.

CDR3 coding DNA: TGTGCTAGTGGTTTGGGGACAGGGGTTTCTGGGGAGCTGTTTTTT. Translating it yields CASGLGTGVSGELFF. V is TRBV12-5 and J is TRBJ2-2; 9 bases line up with TRBD1. V shed 1 base, J shed 8 bases, and the junction held 5 bases outside the gene matches. CDR3 length: 15 amino acids. Germline CDR1 reads LGHNT; CDR2 reads FRNRAP.

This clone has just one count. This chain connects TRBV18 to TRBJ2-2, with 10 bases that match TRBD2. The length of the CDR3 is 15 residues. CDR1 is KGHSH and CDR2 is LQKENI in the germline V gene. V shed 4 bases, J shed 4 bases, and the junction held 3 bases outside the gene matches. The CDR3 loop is CASSRSGGPTGELFF. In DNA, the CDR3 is TGTGCCAGCTCACGTAGCGGGGGGCCCACCGGGGAGCTGTTTTTT.

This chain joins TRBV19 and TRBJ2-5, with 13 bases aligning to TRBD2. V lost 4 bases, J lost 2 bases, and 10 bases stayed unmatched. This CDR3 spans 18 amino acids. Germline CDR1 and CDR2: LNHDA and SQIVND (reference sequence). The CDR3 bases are TGTGCCAGTAGTAGGACTAGCGGGGGCCACACTCTACAAGAGACCCAGTACTTC. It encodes CASSRTSGGHTLQETQYF.

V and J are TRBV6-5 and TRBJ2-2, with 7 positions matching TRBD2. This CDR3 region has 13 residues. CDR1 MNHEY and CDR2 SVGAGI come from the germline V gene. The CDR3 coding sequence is TGTGCGACCGAGCGGGAGAACACCGGGGAGCTGTTTTTT. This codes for CATERENTGELFF.

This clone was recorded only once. The CDR3, as DNA: TGTGCCAGCAGCCAAGAGGCTGCGGGGGCTGAGGGCTACACCTTC. Its translation: CASSQEAAGAEGYTF. This chain connects TRBV3-1 (or the pseudogene TRBV3-2) to TRBJ1-2, with TRBD1 as a possible D gene (6 bases). The CDR3 runs 15 residues. Trimming took 0 bases from V and 8 from J, leaving 16 bases between them. Germline values: CDR1 LGHDT, CDR2 YNNKEL (reference sequence).

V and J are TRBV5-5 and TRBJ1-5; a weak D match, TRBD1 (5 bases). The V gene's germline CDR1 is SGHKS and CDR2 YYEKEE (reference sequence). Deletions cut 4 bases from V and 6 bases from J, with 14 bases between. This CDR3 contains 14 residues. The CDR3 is CASSHGGNTQPQHF. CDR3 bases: TGTGCCAGCAGCCACGGGGGGAACACTCAGCCCCAGCATTTT.

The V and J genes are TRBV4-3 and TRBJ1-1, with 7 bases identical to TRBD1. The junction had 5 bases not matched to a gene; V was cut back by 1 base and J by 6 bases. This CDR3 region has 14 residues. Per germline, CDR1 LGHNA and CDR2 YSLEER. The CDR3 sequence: CASSQAVGQAEAFF. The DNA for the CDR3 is TGCGCCAGCAGCCAAGCTGTAGGACAGGCTGAAGCTTTCTTT.

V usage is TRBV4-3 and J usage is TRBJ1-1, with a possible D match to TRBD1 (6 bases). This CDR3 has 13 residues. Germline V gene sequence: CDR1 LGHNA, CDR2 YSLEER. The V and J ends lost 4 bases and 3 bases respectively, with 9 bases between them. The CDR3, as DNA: TGCGCCAGCAGCCTTACAGGGTACACTGAAGCTTTCTTT. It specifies CASSLTGYTEAFF.

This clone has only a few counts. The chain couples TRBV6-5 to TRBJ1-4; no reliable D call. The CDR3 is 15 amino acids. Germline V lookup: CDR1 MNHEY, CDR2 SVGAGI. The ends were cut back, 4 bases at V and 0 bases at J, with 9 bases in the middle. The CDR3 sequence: CASSSRGPTNEKLFF. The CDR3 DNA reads TGTGCCAGCAGTTCCCGTGGCCCAACTAATGAAAAACTGTTTTTT.

The CDR3 DNA reads TGCGCCAGCAGCTTTGGGACAGGGGGTGTGGAGACCCAGTACTTC. Translated, it gives CASSFGTGGVETQYF. The chain combines TRBV5-1 with TRBJ2-5; TRBD1 matches 11 bases. CDR1 is SGHRS, CDR2 YFSETQ, per germline. CDR3 length: 15 residues. J was trimmed by 5 bases and V by 2 bases; bases with no gene match: 5.

CDR3 nucleotides: TGCGCCAGCAGCTTGGCCGGTCGGACAGGGAGTGTCGGAATTTCACCCCTCCACTTT. Protein sequence: CASSLAGRTGSVGISPLHF. The chain joins TRBV5-1 to TRBJ1-6, with 8 bases aligning to TRBD1. Looked up from germline, CDR1 is SGHRS and CDR2 is YFSETQ. V was clipped by 0 bases and J by 9 bases; unmatched bases: 17. The CDR3 is 19 amino acids.

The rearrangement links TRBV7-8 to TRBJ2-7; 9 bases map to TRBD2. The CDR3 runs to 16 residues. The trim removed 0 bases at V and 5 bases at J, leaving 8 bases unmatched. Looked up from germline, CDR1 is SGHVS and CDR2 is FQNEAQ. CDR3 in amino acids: CASSLAGGGGRNEQYF. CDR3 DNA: TGTGCCAGCAGCTTAGCGGGCGGGGGGGGCCGGAACGAGCAGTACTTC.

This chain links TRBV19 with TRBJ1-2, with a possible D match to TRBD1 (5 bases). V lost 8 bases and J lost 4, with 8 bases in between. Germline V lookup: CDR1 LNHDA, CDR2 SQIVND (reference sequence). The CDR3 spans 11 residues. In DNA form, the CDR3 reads TGTGCCAGTGCAGGGCGCTATGGCTACACCTTC. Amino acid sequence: CASAGRYGYTF.